The next 27 T cell receptor beta chains were all read from a single sample in a study of long-term antiretroviral therapy in people with HIV. At the survey level, the v3.0 immunoSEQ assay was run. Sequencing used immunoSEQ multiplex PCR; TCRdb keeps in-frame clones, though not all of them. This repertoire shows roughly 15,000 clones, 75% to 85% found once; its top ten account for around 12%. Sequenced here: unsorted PBMCs, sampled 3.2 years before starting antiretroviral therapy. The receptors here all came from a man aged 40-50 years with HIV.

This chain connects TRBV6-1 to TRBJ2-7; 11 bases are shared with TRBD2. The CDR3 runs 15 residues. Germline V gives CDR1 MNHNS, CDR2 SASEGT. V trimming: 4 bases; J trimming: 6 bases; junction bases outside the gene matches: 8. CDR3 DNA sequence: TGTGCCAGCAGTGTTAGCGGGGGGGGCTCTGTCGAGCAGTACTTC. Translation gives CASSVSGGGSVEQYF.

This clone showed up just a few times. The genes are TRBV7-9 and TRBJ1-5; D is perhaps TRBD1 (5 bases). V was clipped by 0 bases and J by 2 bases, with 11 bases between them. The germline CDR1 and CDR2 sequences are SEHNR and FQNEAQ (reference sequence). This CDR3 is built from 16 residues. Here the CDR3 reads CASSLAGLEGNQPQHF. CDR3 coding DNA: TGTGCCAGCAGCTTAGCGGGACTTGAAGGCAATCAGCCCCAGCATTTT. Drawing the rest from reference TRBV7-9 and TRBJ1-5, the complete variable domain is DTGVSQNPRHKITKRGQNVTFRCDPISEHNRLYWYRQTLGQGPEFLTYFQNEAQLEKSRLLSDRFSAERPKGSFSTLEIQRTEQGDSAMYLCASSLAGLEGNQPQHFGDGTRLSIL.

The chain links TRBV6-5 to TRBJ2-5; D ambiguous. Trimming cost V 4 bases and J 2 bases, with 8 bases left between them. The CDR3 is 13 residues long. Germline CDR1 reads MNHEY; CDR2 reads SVGAGI. DNA for the CDR3: TGTGCCAGCAGTTTCCAGAAGCAAGAGACCCAGTACTTC. Protein: CASSFQKQETQYF.

This clone was picked up one time. The rearrangement joins TRBV5-4 to TRBJ2-3; TRBD2 matches at 10 bases. The V gene's germline CDR1 is SGHNT and CDR2 YYREEE (reference sequence). This CDR3 has 17 amino acids. V lost 1 base to trimming and J lost 2 bases; unmatched junction nucleotides: 7. This CDR3 is CASSLPASGGYTDTQYF. CDR3 nucleotide sequence: TGTGCCAGCAGCTTGCCGGCTAGCGGGGGTTACACAGATACGCAGTATTTT.

The chain has TRBV7-8 and TRBJ1-5; D is uncertain. The CDR3 is 15 residues long. The V end lost 1 base, the J end lost 0 bases, and 7 bases lay between the germline ends. CDR1 is SGHVS, CDR2 FQNEAQ, per germline. The DNA for the CDR3 is TGTGCCAGCAGCTTAGTGACCAGTAGCAATCAGCCCCAGCATTTT. Residues: CASSLVTSSNQPQHF.

The chain uses TRBV4-1 and TRBJ1-2; possible D gene TRBD1, 5 bases. Germline V gene sequence: CDR1 MGHRA, CDR2 YSYEKL. This CDR3 is built from 14 residues. Trimming took off 4 bases at V and 7 bases at J, with 16 bases between the two ends. The CDR3: CASSPEAGWSGYTF. The DNA for the CDR3 is TGCGCCAGCAGCCCCGAGGCAGGGTGGAGTGGCTACACCTTC.

The chain is built from TRBV27 and TRBJ2-2; D tentatively reads TRBD1 or TRBD2 (5 bases each). The V end was cut by 5 bases, the J end by 7 bases, with 20 bases between. Germline V gives CDR1 MNHEY, CDR2 SMNVEV (reference sequence). The CDR3 spans 16 residues. The CDR3 DNA is TGTGCCAGCAGTCCCCCGGGAAGGGGCGGCGGCGGGGAGCTGTTTTTT. The encoded protein is CASSPPGRGGGGELFF.

This clone was detected a few times. The V gene is TRBV28, the J gene TRBJ2-7, with TRBD1 matching over 9 bases. The CDR3 runs 14 residues. The V segment lost 5 bases and the J segment 1 base; nucleotides outside the gene matches: 3. In germline, CDR1 is MDHEN, CDR2 SYDVKM. This CDR3 is CASSRTGASYEQYF. The CDR3 nucleotides read TGTGCCAGCAGTCGGACAGGGGCGTCCTACGAGCAGTACTTC. Using reference TRBV28 and TRBJ2-7 for the parts outside the CDR3, the full variable domain is DVKVTQSSRYLVKRTGEKVFLECVQDMDHENMFWYRQDPGLGLRLIYFSYDVKMKEKGDIPEGYSVSREKKERFSLILESASTNQTSMYLCASSRTGASYEQYFGPGTRLTVT.

In its sample, this clone was seen a few times. The V call is TRBV5-1, the J call TRBJ2-7; the D is unclear. Germline values: CDR1 SGHRS, CDR2 YFSETQ. This CDR3 region has 14 residues. Trimming stripped 3 bases from V and 3 bases from J, with 13 bases between. Written as DNA, the CDR3 is TGCGCCAGCAGCTCCATGTCCGGCGTCTACGAGCAGTACTTC. It yields the protein CASSSMSGVYEQYF.

The chain is built from TRBV20-1 and TRBJ2-4; D gene uncertain. V was shortened by 5 bases and J by 4 bases, with 6 bases between the two germline ends. Germline V lookup: CDR1 DFQATT, CDR2 SNEGSKA (reference sequence). The CDR3 spans 11 residues. CDR3 nucleotides: TGCAGTGCTCTTTCAAAAAACATTCAGTACTTC. Translated, it gives CSALSKNIQYF.

This rearrangement joins TRBV25-1 to TRBJ1-2; TRBD1 matches at 8 bases. CDR3 length: 14 residues. Per the germline V gene, CDR1 is MGHDK and CDR2 is SYGVNS. V lost 4 bases to trimming and J lost 6 bases; unmatched junction nucleotides: 7. CDR3 sequence (DNA): TGTGCCAGCAGTGCGAGACAGGGGAATAATGGCTACACCTTC. Amino acids: CASSARQGNNGYTF.

The rearrangement joins TRBV2 to TRBJ1-4; D unresolved. Trimming took off 2 bases at V and 3 bases at J, with 13 bases between the two ends. The CDR3 consists of 16 residues. Germline V gene lookup returns CDR1 SNHLY and CDR2 FYNNEI. CDR3 DNA sequence: TGTGCCAGCAGTGAAAGGGTTAGGCCCGCTAATGAAAAACTGTTTTTT. Its protein product is CASSERVRPANEKLFF. The full variable domain, in which reference TRBV2 and TRBJ1-4 provide the parts outside the CDR3, is EPEVTQTPSHQVTQMGQEVILRCVPISNHLYFYWYRQILGQKVEFLVSFYNNEISEKSEIFDDQFSVERPDGSNFTLKIRSTKLEDSAMYFCASSERVRPANEKLFFGSGTQLSVL.

The V gene is TRBV9, the J gene TRBJ1-2, with unresolved D. Germline V gene lookup returns CDR1 SGDLS and CDR2 YYNGEE. The CDR3 length is 14 residues. V was cut by 0 bases and J by 5 bases, with 11 bases left in between. The CDR3 region is CASSVEASDYGYTF. Here the CDR3 DNA reads TGTGCCAGCAGCGTAGAGGCCAGTGATTATGGCTACACCTTC.

The CDR3 DNA sequence: TGCGCCAGTTCGAGCGGCGGGGGAGTAAACACCGGGGAGCTGTTTTTT. Encoded protein: CASSSGGGVNTGELFF. The chain carries TRBV5-1 and TRBJ2-2; 7 nucleotides agree with TRBD2. In germline, CDR1 is SGHRS, CDR2 YFSETQ. The CDR3 runs to 16 residues. V lost 8 bases to trimming and J lost 2 bases; unmatched junction nucleotides: 12.

V usage is TRBV19 and J usage is TRBJ1-6; perhaps TRBD1 as D (6 bases). Per the germline V gene, CDR1 is LNHDA and CDR2 is SQIVND (reference sequence). The CDR3 covers 15 residues. Deletions cut 5 bases from V and 6 bases from J, with 14 bases between. The CDR3 loop reads CASSASGTINSPLHF. The DNA of the CDR3 is TGTGCCAGTAGTGCGTCCGGGACAATTAATTCACCCCTCCACTTT.

This rearrangement joins TRBV7-9 to TRBJ1-3; D remains unclear. This CDR3 region has 15 residues. V was clipped by 1 base and J by 0 bases, with 7 bases between them. Germline CDR1 SEHNR, CDR2 FQNEAQ (reference sequence). The CDR3 sequence: CASSLVGLSGNTIYF. Written as DNA, the CDR3 is TGTGCCAGCAGCTTAGTAGGTCTCTCTGGAAACACCATATATTTT.

V usage is TRBV27 and J usage is TRBJ2-6, with no clear D. The CDR3 spans 15 residues. The V gene's germline CDR1 is MNHEY and CDR2 SMNVEV (reference sequence). The V and J ends lost 5 bases and 0 bases respectively, with 8 bases between them. For the CDR3, the DNA is TGTGCCAGCAGTACTATTTCCTCTGGGGCCAACGTCCTGACTTTC. Protein: CASSTISSGANVLTF.

The chain has TRBV6-1 and TRBJ2-3, with 9 bases that match TRBD1. This CDR3 is built from 14 residues. Germline loops: CDR1 MNHNS, CDR2 SASEGT. Losses at the gene ends were 6 bases for V and 2 bases for J; bases not matched to a gene: 3. Here the CDR3 DNA reads TGTGCCAGCAGCCGGACAGGGGCCACAGATACGCAGTATTTT. This encodes CASSRTGATDTQYF.

The J gene is TRBJ2-7, the V gene TRBV27; D is ambiguous. The germline gives CDR1 MNHEY, CDR2 SMNVEV (reference sequence). V lost 4 bases and J lost 4, with 8 bases in between. This CDR3 comprises 12 residues. The CDR3 reads CASSYGGYEQYF. The DNA of the CDR3 is TGTGCCAGCAGTTATGGTGGGTACGAGCAGTACTTC.

The chain recombines TRBV11-2 with TRBJ2-3, with D possibly matching TRBD2 (7 bases). Germline CDR1 reads SGHAT; CDR2 reads FQNNGV. The CDR3 loop spans 16 amino acids. Trimming pared 5 bases from V and 3 bases from J, leaving 18 bases between. DNA for the CDR3: TGTGCCAGCAGCCAAGGGAGGGGGGGGCCAACAGATACGCAGTATTTT. It yields the protein CASSQGRGGPTDTQYF. The variable domain in full, with the rest retrieved from reference TRBV11-2 and TRBJ2-3, is EAGVAQSPRYKIIEKRQSVAFWCNPISGHATLYWYQQILGQGPKLLIQFQNNGVVDDSQLPKDRFSAERLKGVDSTLKIQPAKLEDSAVYLCASSQGRGGPTDTQYFGPGTRLTVL.

The chain couples TRBV30 to TRBJ1-1; D is unresolved. Germline assignment: CDR1 GTSNPN and CDR2 SVGIG (reference sequence). This CDR3 spans 14 amino acids. V shed 1 base and J shed 5 bases, with 14 bases lying between them. CDR3: CAWSGKGPGTEAFF. CDR3 nucleotides: TGTGCCTGGAGTGGAAAGGGCCCCGGGACTGAAGCTTTCTTT. Full variable domain (rest looked up from reference TRBV30 and TRBJ1-1): SQTIHQWPATLVQPVGSPLSLECTVEGTSNPNLYWYRQAAGRGLQLLFYSVGIGQISSEVPQNLSASRPQDRQFILSSKKLLLSDSGFYLCAWSGKGPGTEAFFGQGTRLTVV.

This clone was counted only a few times. The chain carries TRBV10-3 and TRBJ1-1; TRBD1 agrees at 10 bases. The CDR3 contains 15 residues. Germline V gene sequence: CDR1 ENHRY, CDR2 SYGVKD. J lost 5 bases, V lost 5 bases, and 8 bases had no gene match. The CDR3 nucleotides are TGTGCCATCAGTTCAGAGGACAGGGGGAAAACTGAAGCTTTCTTT. This encodes CAISSEDRGKTEAFF.

This chain's CDR3 is CASSFSNSYNEQFF. The CDR3 DNA sequence: TGTGCCAGCAGCTTTTCGAATTCCTACAATGAGCAGTTCTTC. The chain carries TRBV5-6 and TRBJ2-1; D is unresolved. Between the trimmed V and J ends, which lost 2 bases and 1 base, there was a span of 7 bases. The CDR3 totals 14 residues. Germline V gene lookup returns CDR1 SGHDT and CDR2 YYEEEE.

CDR3 amino acids: CASRPEQGWSDTQYF. The CDR3 nucleotides read TGTGCCAGCAGACCAGAACAGGGATGGAGTGATACGCAGTATTTT. The rearrangement joins TRBV9 to TRBJ2-3; D may be TRBD1 (6 bases). Trimming took off 5 bases at V and 6 bases at J, with 19 bases between the two ends. Germline assignment: CDR1 SGDLS and CDR2 YYNGEE. There are 15 residues in the CDR3.

This clone has just a few counts. V usage is TRBV4-1 and J usage is TRBJ2-1, with D perhaps TRBD2 (6 bases). Per germline, CDR1 MGHRA and CDR2 YSYEKL. The V gene lost 4 bases and the J gene lost 0 bases, with 13 bases spanning the gap. The CDR3 totals 16 residues. This CDR3 reads CASSLSGRSSYNEQFF. For the CDR3, the DNA is TGCGCCAGCAGCCTTAGCGGAAGGAGCTCCTACAATGAGCAGTTCTTC.

The chain has TRBV29-1 and TRBJ2-2; 8 positions agree with TRBD1. The CDR3 consists of 13 residues. V lost 3 bases, J lost 5 bases, and 2 bases stayed unmatched. CDR1 and CDR2 from the germline V gene are SQVTM and ANQGSEA. This CDR3 reads CSVDRGRTGELFF. Written as DNA, the CDR3 is TGCAGCGTTGACAGGGGGCGGACCGGGGAGCTGTTTTTT.

This clone was found a few times. This chain connects TRBV2 to TRBJ1-4; TRBD1 matches 10 bases. Germline V gene data show CDR1 as SNHLY and CDR2 as FYNNEI. Trimming at V came to 6 bases and at J to 4 bases, leaving 8 bases not matched to a gene. The length of the CDR3 is 16 residues. The CDR3 DNA is TGTGCCAGCAGCCGGGACAGGGGCCTTAGTAATGAAAAACTGTTTTTT. It encodes CASSRDRGLSNEKLFF.